This TCR beta chain was found in a study of blood T cell repertoires in COVID-19. Study in general: Samples representing acute and convalescent COVID-19 were sourced from the United States, Italy and Spain. Sources were T cells, B-cell-depleted T cells, or PBMCs; the material itself was cDNA or gDNA.

Per the original data handling: Estimated nucleated cell counts came from reference gene primer amplification. The table came from immunoSEQ multiplex PCR; TCRdb's copy has only in-frame clones and leaves some out. V and J calls and clone size are those listed in that table; D and trimming were worked out from the DNA. The table records around 120,000 clones, approximately 82% of them present only once. The germline gives CDR1 LGHDT, CDR2 YNNKEL (reference sequence). This CDR3 region has 15 residues. V gave up 5 bases and J gave up 0 bases, with 12 bases separating them. The specimen sequenced was peripheral blood. The TCR was taken from a man between 65 and 85 years old with active or convalescent COVID-19. This chain joins TRBV3-1 (or the pseudogene TRBV3-2) and TRBJ2-3; D not certain. Written as DNA, the CDR3 is TGTGCCAGCAGCGCACTCTCGACAAGCACAGATACGCAGTATTTT. Its translation: CASSALSTSTDTQYF.